A selection of T cell receptor beta chains follows, all from one sample in a study of blood T cell repertoires in COVID-19. Assay: immunoSEQ multiplex PCR; the TCRdb copy retains only in-frame clones and omits some. The table includes roughly 180,000 clones, about 88% detected once. The sequenced material came from peripheral blood. These receptors were obtained from a woman aged 45-59 years with COVID-19, enrolled during active disease. CDR3s include the opening cysteine and the closing phenylalanine or tryptophan. Each record gives: V gene, D gene, clone size, J gene, CDR3 protein, CDR3 DNA. D genes are given only for firm matches. Size is stated for part of the rows, as once, few or many counts, or as a class when the clone is expanded.

v_gene: TRBV7-3
d_gene: TRBD2
abundance: .
j_gene: TRBJ2-1
CDR3aa: CASSLSGLAGREQFF
CDR3nt: TGTGCCAGCAGCCTCTCGGGACTAGCGGGGAGGGAGCAGTTCTTC

v_gene: TRBV2
d_gene: .
abundance: .
j_gene: TRBJ1-6
CDR3aa: CASSGWRSLIDSPLHF
CDR3nt: TGTGCCAGCAGTGGTTGGAGGTCCCTTATAGATTCACCCCTCCACTTT

v_gene: TRBV27
d_gene: .
abundance: .
j_gene: TRBJ2-7
CDR3aa: CASQGSSAYEQYF
CDR3nt: TGTGCCAGTCAGGGTTCGTCGGCTTACGAGCAGTACTTC

v_gene: TRBV24-1
d_gene: TRBD1
abundance: .
j_gene: TRBJ1-5
CDR3aa: CATSESGQGRQPQHF
CDR3nt: TGTGCCACCAGTGAGTCTGGACAGGGAAGACAGCCCCAGCATTTT

v_gene: TRBV3-1/TRBV3-2
d_gene: .
abundance: few
j_gene: TRBJ2-7
CDR3aa: CASSQVAQTYEQYF
CDR3nt: TGTGCCAGCAGCCAAGTGGCCCAAACCTACGAGCAGTACTTC

v_gene: TRBV25-1
d_gene: .
abundance: .
j_gene: TRBJ2-3
CDR3aa: CASSDSSAWGPPDTQYF
CDR3nt: TGTGCCAGCAGTGACTCCTCTGCCTGGGGGCCCCCAGATACGCAGTATTTT

v_gene: TRBV12-3/TRBV12-4
d_gene: .
abundance: .
j_gene: TRBJ2-5
CDR3aa: CASSFAGKETQYF
CDR3nt: TGTGCCAGCAGCTTTGCCGGGAAAGAGACCCAGTACTTC

v_gene: TRBV9
d_gene: .
abundance: .
j_gene: TRBJ2-3
CDR3aa: CASSVRMTSPTDTQYF
CDR3nt: TGTGCCAGCAGCGTCCGCATGACTAGTCCCACAGATACGCAGTATTTT

v_gene: TRBV7-3
d_gene: TRBD2
abundance: .
j_gene: TRBJ2-2
CDR3aa: CASSPGLATGELFF
CDR3nt: TGTGCCAGCAGCCCAGGACTAGCGACCGGGGAGCTGTTTTTT

v_gene: TRBV2
d_gene: .
abundance: few
j_gene: TRBJ1-3
CDR3aa: CASSIEIGSGNTIYF
CDR3nt: TGTGCCAGCAGTATTGAGATCGGCTCTGGAAACACCATATATTTT

v_gene: TRBV2
d_gene: TRBD2
abundance: .
j_gene: TRBJ2-2
CDR3aa: CASRGLAAGLGELFF
CDR3nt: TGTGCCAGCAGGGGACTAGCGGCGGGGCTAGGGGAGCTGTTTTTT

v_gene: TRBV6-6
d_gene: .
abundance: .
j_gene: TRBJ1-1
CDR3aa: CASRDTLNTEAFF
CDR3nt: TGTGCCAGCCGGGACACCTTGAACACTGAAGCTTTCTTT

v_gene: TRBV19
d_gene: .
abundance: .
j_gene: TRBJ1-1
CDR3aa: CASSLGGNTEAFF
CDR3nt: TGTGCCAGTAGCCTCGGAGGGAACACTGAAGCTTTCTTT

v_gene: TRBV11-3
d_gene: .
abundance: .
j_gene: TRBJ1-3
CDR3aa: CASSTGSGNTIYF
CDR3nt: TGTGCCAGCAGCACAGGGTCGGGAAACACCATATATTTT

v_gene: TRBV4-3
d_gene: .
abundance: .
j_gene: TRBJ2-3
CDR3aa: CASSLAEGTDTQYF
CDR3nt: TGCGCCAGCAGCCTCGCAGAGGGCACAGATACGCAGTATTTT

v_gene: TRBV6-5
d_gene: TRBD1
abundance: .
j_gene: TRBJ2-1
CDR3aa: CASSSQTGAYNEQFF
CDR3nt: TGTGCCAGCAGTTCCCAGACAGGGGCGTACAATGAGCAGTTCTTC

v_gene: TRBV5-8
d_gene: .
abundance: .
j_gene: TRBJ1-5
CDR3aa: CASSAARTQHF
CDR3nt: TGTGCCAGCAGCGCGGCACGGACCCAGCATTTT

v_gene: TRBV7-2
d_gene: TRBD2
abundance: .
j_gene: TRBJ2-5
CDR3aa: CASSLATSGALRETQYF
CDR3nt: TGTGCCAGCAGCTTAGCGACTAGCGGGGCCCTCCGGGAGACCCAGTACTTC

v_gene: TRBV11-2
d_gene: TRBD1
abundance: .
j_gene: TRBJ1-4
CDR3aa: CASSFRTGVGKLFF
CDR3nt: TGTGCCAGCAGCTTCAGGACAGGGGTCGGAAAACTGTTTTTT

v_gene: TRBV18
d_gene: .
abundance: .
j_gene: TRBJ1-4
CDR3aa: CASSPFGVGATNEKLFF
CDR3nt: TGTGCCAGCTCACCATTCGGAGTCGGAGCAACTAATGAAAAACTGTTTTTT

v_gene: TRBV28
d_gene: .
abundance: .
j_gene: TRBJ2-7
CDR3aa: CASRSPRGLWAYEQYF
CDR3nt: TGTGCCAGCAGATCCCCGCGAGGCCTTTGGGCCTACGAGCAGTACTTC

v_gene: TRBV5-1
d_gene: .
abundance: .
j_gene: TRBJ1-6
CDR3aa: CASSWADIESPLHF
CDR3nt: TGCGCCAGCAGCTGGGCAGATATCGAGTCACCCCTCCACTTT